The 9 T cell receptor beta chains below all came from one sample that was sequenced in a study of PD-L1 blockade in urothelial cancer. Clones were read by immunoSEQ multiplex PCR, and TCRdb kept only the in-frame ones, dropping some. Of some 20,000 clones listed, 70% to 90% are singletons. Specimen: PBMCs, collected around atezolizumab (anti-PD-L1) treatment. The receptors here all came from a man aged 50-59 years with urothelial cancer.

For this clone: The junction differs from germline at one of its ends, possibly a read error. This chain joins TRBV11-2 and TRBJ2-1; perhaps TRBD2 as D (6 bases). The CDR3 spans 14 residues. Germline CDR1 is SGHAT and CDR2 is FQNNGV. CDR3 DNA sequence: TGTGCCAGCAGCTTAGATGGGGGGTACACTGAGCAGTTCTTC. Translating gives CASSLDGGYTEQFF.

This clone was picked up one time. The chain links TRBV7-9 to TRBJ2-3; 10 nucleotides line up with TRBD2. CDR1 SEHNR and CDR2 FQNEAQ come from the germline V gene (reference sequence). The ends lost 5 bases at V and 0 bases at J; junction bases unmatched: 5. The CDR3 contains 16 residues. The chain's CDR3 is CASSEPSGGSTDTQYF. CDR3 in DNA: TGTGCCAGCAGCGAGCCTAGCGGGGGAAGCACAGATACGCAGTATTTT.

The gene calls are TRBV5-4 and TRBJ2-7; the match to TRBD1 covers 7 bases. The germline gives CDR1 SGHNT, CDR2 YYREEE (reference sequence). This CDR3 is 13 amino acids long. V trimming: 4 bases; J trimming: 3 bases; junction bases outside the gene matches: 4. CDR3: CASSRRDSYEQYF. Here the CDR3 DNA reads TGTGCCAGCAGCCGCCGGGACAGCTACGAGCAGTACTTC.

The DNA for the CDR3 is TGTGCCAGCAGTTTAAAGGTAGCGGCCCCGTACGAGCAGTACTTC. It specifies CASSLKVAAPYEQYF. The genes are TRBV27 and TRBJ2-7; D may be TRBD2 (6 bases). Between the trimmed V and J ends, which lost 2 bases and 4 bases, there was a span of 15 bases. The CDR3 has 15 amino acids. CDR1 MNHEY and CDR2 SMNVEV come from the germline V gene (reference sequence).

CDR3: CASSRGGTGLTDTQYF. CDR3 nucleotides: TGTGCCAGTAGTAGAGGCGGAACAGGGCTCACAGATACGCAGTATTTT. V and J are TRBV19 and TRBJ2-3, with a possible D match to TRBD1 (6 bases). Trimming removed 4 bases from V and 2 bases from J, with 16 bases in between. Per the germline V gene, CDR1 is LNHDA and CDR2 is SQIVND (reference sequence). The CDR3 consists of 16 residues.

The chain combines TRBV13 with TRBJ2-7; D is unresolved. This CDR3 has 16 amino acids. V shed 5 bases and J shed 2 bases, with 19 bases lying between them. Germline assignment: CDR1 PRHDT and CDR2 FYEKMQ (reference sequence). The CDR3 nucleotides read TGTGCCAGCAGCCCGCCCGCCCTGGCAGGCCCCTACGAGCAGTACTTC. Translating gives CASSPPALAGPYEQYF.

This sequence joins TRBV11-2 and TRBJ2-2; no firm D call. This CDR3 contains 13 residues. The ends were cut back, 5 bases at V and 0 bases at J, with 4 bases in the middle. Germline V gene lookup returns CDR1 SGHAT and CDR2 FQNNGV. The CDR3 is CASSQTNTGELFF. In DNA, the CDR3 is TGTGCCAGCAGCCAAACGAACACCGGGGAGCTGTTTTTT.

The chain employs TRBV27 and TRBJ1-4; D gene uncertain. The CDR3 is made up of 13 amino acids. Germline CDR1 is MNHEY and CDR2 is SMNVEV (reference sequence). With 3 bases removed from V and 14 bases from J, the gap between germline ends came to 16 bases. The CDR3 loop reads CASSFSTGGRLFF. CDR3 sequence (DNA): TGTGCCAGCAGTTTCTCTACGGGTGGGAGGCTGTTTTTT.

The V gene is TRBV27, the J gene TRBJ1-5; D call uncertain. The germline V gene has CDR1 MNHEY and CDR2 SMNVEV (reference sequence). CDR3 length: 14 residues. V was pared by 5 bases and J by 4 bases, with 12 bases between. The CDR3 protein is CASSNIAGNQPQHF. The CDR3 DNA reads TGTGCCAGCAGTAACATCGCAGGTAATCAGCCCCAGCATTTT.